This TCR beta chain came from a study of T-cell reconstitution after alpha-beta-depleted transplantation in children. This clonotype turned up a few times. What it binds is unknown. Preparing the TCRbeta library involved the use of unique molecular identifiers. TCRdb itself ran the PCR reads through MiXCR, one entry per CDR3 protein. The sample lists about 610,000 distinct CDR3 sequences; over 20% were seen once. Study conclusions and caveats: At the one-year point after transplant, T-cell counts and TCRbeta diversity were found to come mostly from T cells that had been newly produced. Surviving recipient T cells and thymic progenitors produced the high day-60 TCRbeta diversity seen in some patients. Alpha-beta T cells about two months after transplant reportedly derived from several hundred expanded graft clones.

The CDR3 runs 15 residues. The germline V gene has CDR1 SGHRS and CDR2 YFSETQ. V lost 6 bases, J lost 2 bases, and 16 bases lay in between. Source: PBMCs, taken before TCRalphabeta/CD19-depleted stem cell transplant. This clonotype originated in a boy in the first two years of life with Wiskott-Aldrich syndrome, due to receive a stem cell transplant. V usage is TRBV5-1 and J usage is TRBJ2-3, with a tentative D call TRBD1 (6 bases). The CDR3 bases are TGCGCCAGCAACGATGGGGGCACCTCCACAGATACGCAGTATTTT. The encoded protein is CASNDGGTSTDTQYF.